The clone carrying this T cell receptor beta chain has more than one count but fewer than ten. The antigen is unknown. V was cut by 5 bases and J by 5 bases, with 13 bases left in between. Germline V lookup: CDR1 SEHNR, CDR2 FQNEAQ (reference sequence). The CDR3 sequence is 14 residues long. This sample stems from a study of T-cell memory formation after mild COVID-19. The wider study: Clusters were largely donor specific.

TCRdb analysed the 5' RACE reads with MiXCR anew, one entry per CDR3 protein. The sample records about 390,000 distinct CDR3 sequences, about a sixth being singletons. Study conclusions and caveats: Contracting CD4+ clones were located mainly in CM and EM, and CD8+ clones in EMRA.

The sequence was collected from a man aged 18-30 years who had mild COVID-19 (a few samples of this study predate the infection). Cell type and time point are not known. Material for sequencing was PBMCs or a T cell subset sorted from them (not recorded which). The chain links TRBV7-9 to TRBJ1-5; a weak D match, TRBD1 (6 bases). CDR3 in amino acids: CASSVGGLDQPQHF. The CDR3 nucleotides read TGTGCCAGCAGCGTAGGGGGGCTCGATCAGCCCCAGCATTTT.